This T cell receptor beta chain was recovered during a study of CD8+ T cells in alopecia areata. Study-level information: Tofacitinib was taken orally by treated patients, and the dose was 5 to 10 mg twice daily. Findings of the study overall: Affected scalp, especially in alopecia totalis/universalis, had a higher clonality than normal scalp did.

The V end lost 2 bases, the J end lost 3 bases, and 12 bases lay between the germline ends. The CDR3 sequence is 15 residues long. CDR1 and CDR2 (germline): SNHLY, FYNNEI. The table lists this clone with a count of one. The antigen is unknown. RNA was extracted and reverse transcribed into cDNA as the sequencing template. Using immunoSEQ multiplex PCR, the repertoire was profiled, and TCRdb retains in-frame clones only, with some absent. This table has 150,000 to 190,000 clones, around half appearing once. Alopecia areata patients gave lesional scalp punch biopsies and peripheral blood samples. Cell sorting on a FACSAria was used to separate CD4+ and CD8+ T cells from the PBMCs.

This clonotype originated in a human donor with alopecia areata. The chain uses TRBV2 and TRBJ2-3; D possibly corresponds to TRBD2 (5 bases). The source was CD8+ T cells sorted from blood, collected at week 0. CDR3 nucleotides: TGTGCCAGCAGTGAAAAGCAGCGGAGGACAGATACGCAGTATTTT. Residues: CASSEKQRRTDTQYF.